These T cell receptor beta chains were read from a single sample in a study of CD4 and CD8 cells across lung adenocarcinoma regions. TCRdb redid the calling of the PCR reads with MiXCR, one entry per CDR3 protein. The table includes under 8,000 distinct CDR3 sequences, over 40% detected once. Specimen: CD8+ T cells from the center of a lung tumor. The receptors derive from a female donor with lung adenocarcinoma. The CD4 and CD8 labels of this study may be unreliable. Each CDR3 is given with its conserved first and last residue. Each record gives: V gene, D gene, J gene, clone size, CDR3 protein, CDR3 DNA. A D gene is named only where the DNA matches it firmly. A row's size may be missing; if present it is once, few, many or a size class.

>TRBV6-5|NA|TRBJ2-1|many
CASSSGGDYEQFF
TGTGCCAGCAGTTCCGGAGGAGACTACGAGCAGTTCTTC
>TRBV6-5|TRBD1|TRBJ2-7|NA
CASSYVFLGQGKNEQYF
TGTGCCAGCAGTTACGTCTTCCTAGGACAGGGAAAAAACGAGCAGTACTTC
>TRBV12-3/TRBV12-4|TRBD1|TRBJ2-4|NA
CGSRGLWAKDMQYF
TGTGGCAGCAGGGGGTTGTGGGCCAAAGATATGCAGTATTTC
>TRBV7-2|NA|TRBJ1-5|few
CASSRDNQPQHF
TGTGCCAGCAGCAGGGACAACCAGCCCCAGCATTTT
>TRBV12-3/TRBV12-4|NA|TRBJ2-3|NA
CARGRGARDGETQYF
TGTGCCAGGGGGCGCGGGGCGCGTGACGGAGAGACGCAGTATTTC
>TRBV18|TRBD2|TRBJ2-7|few
CATSGEYEQYF
TGTGCCACTAGCGGGGAGTACGAGCAGTACTTC
>TRBV6-1|NA|TRBJ2-4|NA
CASRAAASGGNTQYF
TGTGCCAGCAGGGCTGCTGCCTCCGGGGGAAACACCCAGTACTTC
>TRBV6-1|NA|TRBJ2-3|NA
CASRGRGGVETQYF
TGTGCCAGCAGGGGGCGGGGTGGGGTAGAGACCCAGTACTTT
>TRBV6-2/TRBV6-3|NA|TRBJ2-5|NA
CASSYSSTDYDHQETQYF
TGTGCCAGCAGTTACTCGTCGACGGATTACGATCACCAAGAGACCCAGTACTTC
>TRBV19|TRBD2|TRBJ2-1|few
CASRKTSGIGDEQFF
TGTGCCAGTAGGAAAACTAGCGGGATCGGGGATGAGCAGTTCTTC
>TRBV12-3/TRBV12-4|NA|TRBJ2-5|NA
CASSLGSVETQYF
TGTGCCAGCAGTCTGGGGAGCGTGGAGACCCAGTACTTC
>TRBV5-4|NA|TRBJ2-1|NA
CASSLTTWLVGQGHEQFF
TGTGCCAGCAGCTTAACTACCTGGTTGGTGGGCCAGGGGCATGAGCAGTTCTTC
>TRBV6-5|TRBD2|TRBJ2-7|many
CASSSAGDSYEQYF
TGTGCCAGCAGTTCAGCGGGAGACAGTTACGAGCAGTACTTC
>TRBV9|NA|TRBJ2-5|NA
CASSVGGDSSGVLGTQYF
TGTGCCAGCAGCGTAGGGGGGGACAGTTCAGGAGTTCTAGGGACCCAGTACTTC
>TRBV27|NA|TRBJ2-1|NA
CASSAPIPGDKQYF
TGTGCCAGCAGCGCTCCAATCCCAGGGGATAAGCAGTACTTT
>TRBV12-3/TRBV12-4|NA|TRBJ1-1|medium-sized
CASSLIFPTF
TGTGCCAGCAGTTTAATCTTCCCGACCTTT
>TRBV6-1|NA|TRBJ2-6|medium-sized
CASSQSAQGANVLTF
TGTGCCAGCAGTCAAAGCGCCCAGGGGGCCAACGTCCTGACTTTC
>TRBV6-1|NA|TRBJ2-1|NA
CASIGGSDDEQFF
TGTGCCAGCATAGGAGGGAGCGACGATGAGCAGTTCTTT
>TRBV6-1|NA|TRBJ2-4|NA
CASTAGGTGRRAKNTQYF
TGTGCCAGCACCGCTGGCGGGACGGGGCGGAGGGCCAAAAACACGCAGTATTTC
>TRBV6-1|NA|TRBJ2-4|NA
CASSDGGGGLGAKNMQYF
TGTGCCAGCAGTGACGGAGGGGGGGGGCTGGGAGCCAAAAACATGCAGTACTTC
>TRBV12-3/TRBV12-4|TRBD2|TRBJ2-7|NA
CASSRSGGWLETQYF
TGTGCCAGCAGTAGGAGCGGGGGGTGGTTGGAGACGCAGTACTTC
>TRBV6-5|NA|TRBJ2-1|NA
CASSCSGLVSINEQFF
TGTGCCAGCAGTTGCTCCGGACTTGTCAGCATCAATGAGCAGTTCTTC
>TRBV7-9|TRBD1|TRBJ2-1|few
CASSIPGQGSEQFF
TGTGCCAGCAGCATCCCGGGACAGGGGTCTGAGCAGTTCTTC
>TRBV6-4|TRBD2|TRBJ2-3|NA
CASSQLAGGTDTQYF
TGTGCCAGCAGCCAACTAGCGGGGGGCACAGATACGCAGTATTTT
>TRBV12-3/TRBV12-4|NA|TRBJ1-5|medium-sized
CASRGTTAGLAQHF
TGTGCCAGCAGGGGAACGACAGCTGGTCTGGCCCAGCATTTT
>TRBV10-3|NA|TRBJ2-4|NA
CAGLGGRAQNIQYF
TGTGCGGGCCTGGGCGGCCGTGCCCAAAACATCCAGTACTTC
>TRBV4-3|TRBD2|TRBJ2-1|NA
CASSQDALAGTRNEQFF
TGCGCCAGCAGCCAAGATGCCCTAGCGGGAACTAGGAATGAGCAGTTCTTC
>TRBV6-1|NA|TRBJ2-1|NA
CASSEARGFSSEEQFF
TGTGCCAGCAGTGAAGCTCGAGGGTTCTCCTCCGAGGAGCAGTTCTTT
>TRBV27|TRBD1|TRBJ2-5|NA
CASSHGQGGEYF
TGTGCCAGCAGTCACGGACAGGGGGGAGAGTACTTC
>TRBV24-1|NA|TRBJ2-1|few
CATSAPGAGTYNEQFF
TGTGCCACCAGTGCCCCTGGGGCGGGTACTTACAATGAGCAGTTCTTC
>TRBV7-3|TRBD1|TRBJ2-5|many
CASSRGTGDRETQYF
TGTGCCAGCAGCCGCGGAACAGGGGATCGAGAGACCCAGTACTTC
>TRBV10-2|TRBD1|TRBJ2-1|medium-sized
CASSGADRAYNEQFF
TGCGCCAGCAGTGGGGCGGACAGGGCCTACAATGAGCAGTTCTTC
>TRBV6-1|NA|TRBJ2-5|NA
CASSGLSETRHF
TGTGCCAGCAGTGGTCTGAGTGAGACCCGGCACTTC
>TRBV6-4|NA|TRBJ2-2|once
CASSDTTSAGELFF
TGTGCCAGCAGTGATACGACTAGTGCCGGGGAGCTGTTTTTT
>TRBV7-2|TRBD2|TRBJ2-5|NA
CAGSGGRDLETQYF
TGTGCGGGGAGCGGGGGACGAGACCTAGAGACGCAGTACTTC
>TRBV7-2|NA|TRBJ2-4|NA
CASSPTLAGRDMQYF
TGTGCCAGCAGCCCCACTCTGGCCGGCAGAGACATGCAGTACTTC
>TRBV27|NA|TRBJ2-5|NA
CASRGGVARDPDTQYF
TGTGCCAGCAGGGGGGGAGTGGCCCGTGACCCAGATACCCAGTATTTC
>TRBV7-8|TRBD2|TRBJ2-1|NA
CASSLASGLAGPKGETQFF
TGTGCCAGCAGCTTAGCCTCTGGACTAGCGGGACCCAAGGGGGAGACCCAGTTCTTC
>TRBV10-3|NA|TRBJ2-3|NA
CASRVHQADGTEAQYF
TGTGCCAGCAGGGTCCACCAGGCTGACGGCACAGAGGCGCAGTATTTT
>TRBV27|TRBD1|TRBJ2-3|few
CASSSGQAHTDTQYF
TGTGCCAGCAGTTCGGGACAGGCACACACAGATACGCAGTATTTT
>TRBV6-1|NA|TRBJ2-6|medium-sized
CASGREPSGANVLTF
TGTGCCAGCGGACGGGAGCCCTCTGGGGCCAACGTCCTGACTTTC
>TRBV10-3|NA|TRBJ2-1|medium-sized
CAITGRTDGEQFF
TGTGCCATCACCGGCAGGACGGATGGTGAGCAGTTCTTC
>TRBV12-3/TRBV12-4|NA|TRBJ1-5|many
CASRATGGGYSNQPQHF
TGTGCCAGCAGGGCAACCGGGGGTGGCTATAGCAATCAGCCCCAGCATTTT
>TRBV6-1|NA|TRBJ2-3|large
CASRSAPFGGKEGTDTQYF
TGTGCCAGCAGGTCCGCCCCTTTCGGCGGGAAAGAGGGCACAGATACGCAGTATTTT